This is a list of T cell receptor beta chains from one sample in a study of vaccination and CD4 T cells after COVID-19. Using its own MiXCR run on the PCR reads, TCRdb lists one record per CDR3 protein. The top ten clones hold 4.5% to 5.5% of a sample with tens of thousands of distinct CDR3 sequences, 43% of them seen once. For these receptors, no antigen is known. The sequencing here drew on CD4+ T cells from blood, cultured in vitro, taken about 7 months after SARS-CoV-2 vaccination. Receptors originate from a human donor who had recovered from COVID-19. Both conserved end residues are part of each CDR3. D genes are given only for firm matches. The listing skips clone size in some rows; elsewhere it reads once, few, many or a size class.

15 TRBJ2-3 TRBD1 NA TRBV28 CASIATGGLTDTQYF TGTGCCAGCATTGCGACAGGGGGACTCACAGATACGCAGTATTTT
15 TRBJ2-5 NA NA TRBV7-2 CASSWKGGSKETQYF TGTGCCAGCAGTTGGAAGGGGGGCAGTAAAGAGACCCAGTACTTC
16 TRBJ2-7 TRBD1 NA TRBV6-1 CASTPNRGRPWREQYF TGTGCCAGCACTCCAAACAGGGGACGGCCTTGGCGCGAGCAGTACTTC
15 TRBJ2-1 NA NA TRBV5-1 CASSISVGSYNEQFF TGCGCCAGCAGCATTTCGGTTGGTTCCTACAATGAGCAGTTCTTC
10 TRBJ2-5 NA few TRBV19 CASPRETQYF TGTGCCAGTCCCCGGGAGACCCAGTACTTC
12 TRBJ2-7 NA NA TRBV2 CASTRDINEQYF TGTGCCAGCACCAGGGACATTAACGAGCAGTACTTC
12 TRBJ2-7 NA NA TRBV6-2/TRBV6-3 CASKDSFYEQYF TGTGCCAGCAAGGACAGCTTCTACGAGCAGTACTTC
13 TRBJ2-7 NA few TRBV6-5 CASSYLRFHEQYF TGTGCCAGCAGTTACTTGAGATTCCACGAGCAGTACTTC
13 TRBJ2-7 NA NA TRBV6-1 CASSRPPVTEQYF TGTGCCAGCAGTAGACCCCCAGTTACCGAGCAGTACTTC
14 TRBJ1-1 NA few TRBV20-1 CSASNRNLNTEAFF TGCAGTGCAAGCAACAGGAACCTGAACACTGAAGCTTTCTTT
14 TRBJ1-2 NA NA TRBV19 CASTLMGARYGYTF TGTGCCAGTACCCTCATGGGGGCCCGTTATGGCTACACCTTC
15 TRBJ1-1 NA medium-sized TRBV20-1 CSASLALIGNTEAFF TGCAGTGCTAGTTTAGCTTTGATTGGGAACACTGAAGCTTTCTTT
13 TRBJ2-1 NA once TRBV28 CASSVGPYNEQFF TGTGCCAGCAGCGTCGGGCCCTACAATGAGCAGTTCTTC
13 TRBJ1-5 NA NA TRBV6-2/TRBV6-3 CASRAFGARPQHF TGTGCCAGCAGAGCATTCGGGGCTCGGCCCCAGCATTTT
16 TRBJ2-4 NA NA TRBV20-1 CSARDSVRGTKNIQYF TGCAGTGCTAGAGATTCGGTGAGAGGGACCAAAAACATTCAGTACTTC
11 TRBJ2-4 NA few TRBV7-9 CASSPLDIQYF TGTGCCAGCAGCCCTCTCGACATTCAGTACTTC
13 TRBJ2-5 TRBD2 few TRBV20-1 CSACTSGEETQYF TGCAGTGCCTGCACTAGCGGCGAAGAGACCCAGTACTTC
14 TRBJ1-1 TRBD1 few TRBV7-9 CASSQTRDRAEAFF TGTGCCAGCAGTCAAACAAGGGACAGGGCTGAAGCTTTCTTT
15 TRBJ2-5 TRBD2 NA TRBV19 CASSITTSGQETQYF TGTGCCAGTAGTATAACGACTAGCGGCCAAGAGACCCAGTACTTC
15 TRBJ2-1 TRBD1 NA TRBV19 CASSPGTGDHNEQFF TGTGCCAGTAGCCCCGGGACAGGGGACCACAATGAGCAGTTCTTC
16 TRBJ1-6 TRBD1 few TRBV28 CASRGFGTVNNSPLHF TGTGCCAGCAGGGGGTTCGGGACAGTAAATAATTCACCCCTCCACTTT
13 TRBJ2-1 NA NA TRBV19 CATVSPGYNEQFF TGTGCCACAGTCTCCCCCGGGTACAATGAGCAGTTCTTC
14 TRBJ2-7 NA NA TRBV18 CASSQTDPSYEQYF TGTGCCAGCTCTCAAACGGACCCTTCCTACGAGCAGTACTTC
16 TRBJ1-2 NA few TRBV7-8 CASSLEGLPPRYGYTF TGTGCCAGCAGCTTAGAAGGGTTGCCCCCGAGGTATGGCTACACCTTC
13 TRBJ1-1 NA NA TRBV2 CASTMEVNTEAFF TGTGCCAGCACCATGGAAGTGAACACTGAAGCTTTCTTT
13 TRBJ1-2 TRBD1 NA TRBV6-1 CASSVGTGYGYTF TGTGCCAGCAGTGTGGGGACAGGCTATGGCTACACCTTC
14 TRBJ1-5 NA NA TRBV7-2 CASSLGPSNQPQHF TGTGCCAGCAGCTTAGGGCCTTCCAATCAGCCCCAGCATTTT
13 TRBJ1-2 NA NA TRBV19 CASSPQDSGGYTF TGTGCCAGTAGTCCCCAGGACTCCGGGGGCTACACCTTC
14 TRBJ2-3 NA NA TRBV24-1 CATSGLASTDTQYF TGTGCCACCAGTGGGCTAGCGAGCACAGATACGCAGTATTTT
14 TRBJ2-3 NA NA TRBV4-1 CASSQDGGRDTQYF TGCGCCAGCAGCCAAGATGGGGGGAGAGATACGCAGTATTTT
13 TRBJ1-5 NA few TRBV20-1 CSARQAQNQPQHF TGCAGTGCTCGACAGGCGCAAAATCAGCCCCAGCATTTT
12 TRBJ2-3 NA few TRBV7-2 CASSDHTDTQYF TGTGCCAGCAGCGATCACACAGATACGCAGTATTTT
14 TRBJ2-5 TRBD2 once TRBV20-1 CSAAGTSEQETQYF TGCAGTGCAGCCGGGACTAGCGAACAAGAGACCCAGTACTTC
15 TRBJ2-1 NA NA TRBV10-3 CAILNIGKSNNEQFF TGTGCCATCCTTAACATTGGAAAATCGAACAATGAGCAGTTCTTC
13 TRBJ2-7 TRBD2 NA TRBV20-1 CSAGTSGIYEQYF TGCAGCGCTGGGACTAGCGGGATCTACGAGCAGTACTTC
16 TRBJ2-2 NA NA TRBV7-2 CASSPASNRRTGELFF TGTGCCAGCAGCCCAGCCTCCAACAGGAGGACCGGGGAGCTGTTTTTT
14 TRBJ2-7 TRBD2 NA TRBV6-4 CASSATSDSYEQYF TGTGCCAGCAGCGCAACTAGCGACAGCTACGAGCAGTACTTC